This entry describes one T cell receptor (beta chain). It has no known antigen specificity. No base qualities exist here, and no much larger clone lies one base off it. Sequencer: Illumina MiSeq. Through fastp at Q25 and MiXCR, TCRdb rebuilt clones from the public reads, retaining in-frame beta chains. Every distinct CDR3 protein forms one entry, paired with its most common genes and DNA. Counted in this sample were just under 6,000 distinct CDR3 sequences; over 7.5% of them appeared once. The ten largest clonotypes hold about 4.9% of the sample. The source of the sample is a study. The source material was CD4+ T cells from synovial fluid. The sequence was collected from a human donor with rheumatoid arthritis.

CDR3 protein: CAISGGENTYNEQFF. The nucleotide sequence reads TGTGCCATCAGTGGGGGGGAGAATACCTACAATGAGCAGTTCTTC. The V gene is TRBV10-3 and the J gene is TRBJ2-1; a weak D assignment points to TRBD2 (6 bases agree). Measured from the cysteine to the phenylalanine, the CDR3 is 15 residues long. Kept here is only the CDR3 DNA, which spans 45 bases and is read in frame from base 1. As encoded in the germline V gene, CDR1 is ENHRY while CDR2 is SYGVKD. At the junction V is shortened by 4 bases and J by 2 bases, with 12 bases in between.